This T cell receptor (beta chain) originates from a study of T cells in Graves' hyperthyroidism and ophthalmopathy. RNA transcripts yielded amplified TCR beta CDR3 regions. Researchers ran a first-round RT-PCR on the TCR CDR3 using the HTBI primer set. TCRdb analysed the multiplex PCR reads with MiXCR anew, one entry per CDR3 protein. The sample includes 550,000 to 800,000 distinct CDR3 sequences, around 17% of them seen just once. The CDR3 is made up of 13 amino acids. The V and J ends lost 4 bases and 3 bases respectively, with 10 bases between them. Germline assignment: CDR1 DFQATT and CDR2 SNEGSKA (reference sequence).

This rearrangement joins TRBV20-1 to TRBJ1-5; D is ambiguous. The source of this sequence is a man between 18 and 35 years old with Graves' hyperthyroidism. The specimen sequenced was blood. The DNA of the CDR3 is TGCAGTGCTATAGACCAAAACAATCAGCCCCAGCATTTT. It yields the protein CSAIDQNNQPQHF.